This TCR beta chain was sequenced during a study of blood T cell repertoires in COVID-19. Study-wide context: PBMCs, B-cell-depleted T cells, or T cells provided the cDNA or gDNA that made up the material.

In the authors' methods: Researchers report that nucleated cell counts were estimated from reference gene primer amplification. Profiling relied on immunoSEQ multiplex PCR, and the TCRdb table lists in-frame clones only, not all of them. Clone size and the V and J calls come from that table; the DNA yielded D and trimming. The data contain around 95,000 clones, around nine tenths of them singletons. This CDR3 has 11 residues. The V gene lost 5 bases and the J gene lost 7 bases, with 6 bases spanning the gap. This sequence was found in a man aged 45 to 65 with acute or convalescent COVID-19. The sequencing sample was made of peripheral blood. J is TRBJ1-5 and V is TRBV12-3 or TRBV12-4; unclear D gene. CDR3 in DNA: TGTGCCAGCAGTGGGAGACAGCCCCAGCATTTT. Translation: CASSGRQPQHF.